The 27 T cell receptor beta chains reported below all come from one sample, sequenced in a study of blood T cell repertoires in COVID-19. Profiling relied on immunoSEQ multiplex PCR, and the TCRdb table lists in-frame clones only, not all of them. The table has more than 300,000 clones, over 75% seen once. The source material was PBMCs or T cells enriched from blood (not recorded which). The origin of the receptors is a man aged 40-50 years in a cohort exposed to, infected with or recovered from COVID-19 (not recorded which).

The chain links TRBV2 to TRBJ1-2, with 8 bases lining up with TRBD1. Germline values: CDR1 SNHLY, CDR2 FYNNEI. This CDR3 comprises 15 residues. V was clipped by 6 bases and J by 4 bases; unmatched bases: 10. The CDR3 loop is CASSQGQGFLYGYTF. In DNA form, the CDR3 reads TGTGCCAGCAGCCAAGGACAGGGATTCCTCTATGGCTACACCTTC.

This clone was recorded only once. V and J are TRBV30 and TRBJ2-3; 8 bases align to TRBD1. V gave up 0 bases and J gave up 4 bases; unmatched junction bases: 12. The CDR3 is 17 residues long. Germline V CDR1 and CDR2: GTSNPN, SVGIG (reference sequence). In DNA, the CDR3 is TGTGCCTGGAGTGTACAGGGGGTCGGACCGGGCCCAGATACGCAGTATTTT. This encodes CAWSVQGVGPGPDTQYF.

Comments on this clone: The sample carries other DNA sequences with the same CDR3. This CDR3 is CASSPGTGGSQPQHF. CDR3 nucleotide sequence: TGTGCCAGCTCACCCGGGACAGGGGGCAGTCAGCCCCAGCATTTT. The rearrangement joins TRBV18 to TRBJ1-5; TRBD1 agrees at 12 bases. In germline, CDR1 is KGHSH, CDR2 LQKENI. Losses at the gene ends were 3 bases for V and 6 bases for J; bases not matched to a gene: 3. The CDR3 is 15 residues long.

The CDR3 sequence is CASSFGFLEKLFF. CDR3 in DNA: TGTGCCAGCAGCTTCGGGTTCCTTGAAAAACTGTTTTTT. The chain recombines TRBV7-9 with TRBJ1-4; no clear D. Trimming removed 3 bases at V and 7 bases at J, with 9 bases between. This CDR3 has 13 amino acids. Looked up from germline, CDR1 is SEHNR and CDR2 is FQNEAQ (reference sequence).

V and J are TRBV4-1 and TRBJ1-1, with D perhaps matching TRBD1 (6 bases). V gave up 0 bases and J gave up 0 bases, with 14 bases separating them. This CDR3 has 17 residues. Germline CDR1 reads MGHRA; CDR2 reads YSYEKL. The CDR3 sequence is CASSQEGATGVNTEAFF. CDR3 nucleotide sequence: TGCGCCAGCAGCCAAGAAGGCGCGACAGGAGTGAACACTGAAGCTTTCTTT.

The rearrangement uses TRBV19 and TRBJ1-5, with a tentative D call TRBD1 (6 bases). CDR1 LNHDA and CDR2 SQIVND come from the germline V gene (reference sequence). V lost 3 bases, J lost 3 bases, and 12 bases lay in between. The CDR3 is 15 amino acids. DNA for the CDR3: TGTGCCAGTAGTATTTACAGACAGGACAATCAGCCCCAGCATTTT. Its protein is CASSIYRQDNQPQHF.

The CDR3 loop reads CASSPRLAGLSTDTQYF. The CDR3 DNA follows: TGTGCCAGCAGCCCCCGACTAGCGGGCCTTAGCACAGATACGCAGTATTTT. The gene calls are TRBV4-2 and TRBJ2-3; TRBD2 matches at 10 bases. CDR1 and CDR2 from the germline V gene are LGHNA and YNFKEQ. The CDR3 length is 17 residues. J lost 0 bases, V lost 4 bases, and 7 bases had no gene match.

This chain uses TRBV10-1 with TRBJ2-1, with TRBD1 matching 8 bases. The CDR3 length is 15 residues. Unmatched junction bases numbered 8, after V lost 3 bases and J lost 7 bases. The germline V gene has CDR1 WNHNN and CDR2 SYGVQD (reference sequence). The CDR3 region is CASSDGQGARNEQFF. DNA of the CDR3: TGCGCCAGCAGTGATGGGCAGGGGGCAAGGAATGAGCAGTTCTTC.

About this clone: This same CDR3 is encoded by further DNA sequences in the sample. The CDR3 sequence is CASSFRGGGTEAFF. CDR3 DNA: TGCGCCAGCAGCTTTCGGGGGGGAGGCACTGAAGCTTTCTTT. The chain links TRBV5-1 to TRBJ1-1, with a tentative D call TRBD1 (5 bases). Trimming removed 2 bases at V and 4 bases at J, with 12 bases between. Germline V gene lookup returns CDR1 SGHRS and CDR2 YFSETQ. The CDR3 extends over 14 amino acids.

This chain links TRBV6-1 with TRBJ2-7, with 10 bases aligning to TRBD2. This CDR3 contains 14 residues. V was clipped by 2 bases and J by 7 bases; unmatched bases: 5. Germline V gene data show CDR1 as MNHNS and CDR2 as SASEGT. The CDR3 loop is CASSELAGAGEQYF. The CDR3 bases are TGTGCCAGCAGTGAACTAGCGGGAGCGGGGGAGCAGTACTTC.

This sequence joins TRBV11-2 and TRBJ2-1, with 10 bases fitting TRBD2. The CDR3 length is 18 residues. CDR1 is SGHAT and CDR2 is FQNNGV in the germline V gene. V lost 1 base and J lost 0; bases outside the gene matches: 6. The CDR3 loop is CASSLVISGRVSYNEQFF. CDR3 sequence (DNA): TGTGCCAGCAGCTTAGTTATCAGCGGGAGGGTCTCCTACAATGAGCAGTTCTTC.

J is TRBJ2-2 and V is TRBV5-1; 7 bases are a match to TRBD2. Germline trimming cut 0 bases from V and 1 base from J; bases unmatched to any gene: 6. The CDR3 totals 17 residues. Germline V lookup: CDR1 SGHRS, CDR2 YFSETQ. CDR3 coding DNA: TGCGCCAGCAGCTTGGCCAAGTCTAGCGGGAACACCGGGGAGCTGTTTTTT. Translating gives CASSLAKSSGNTGELFF.

The CDR3 loop is CSARDRDTQYF. Written as DNA, the CDR3 is TGCAGTGCTAGAGATCGGGATACGCAGTATTTT. The J gene is TRBJ2-3, the V gene TRBV20-1; no definite D call. The CDR3 consists of 11 residues. Trimming cost V 0 bases and J 6 bases, with 4 bases left between them. Germline CDR1 reads DFQATT; CDR2 reads SNEGSKA (reference sequence).

Only one count was recorded for this clone. The chain links TRBV28 to TRBJ1-2; TRBD1 agrees at 9 bases. The CDR3 totals 17 residues. Germline-derived CDR1 and CDR2 are MDHEN and SYDVKM. V trimming: 1 base; J trimming: 0 bases; junction bases outside the gene matches: 6. In DNA, the CDR3 is TGTGCCAGCAGTTTATCCGGGACAGGGAGATCTAACTATGGCTACACCTTC. Translated: CASSLSGTGRSNYGYTF.

The chain uses TRBV2 and TRBJ1-2, with TRBD1 matching 7 bases. The CDR3 runs to 12 residues. Germline trimming cut 4 bases from V and 7 bases from J; bases unmatched to any gene: 3. Germline assignment: CDR1 SNHLY and CDR2 FYNNEI. The CDR3 loop reads CASSVAGGGYTF. CDR3 sequence (DNA): TGTGCCAGCAGTGTGGCAGGGGGTGGCTACACCTTC.

The chain links TRBV5-1 to TRBJ2-5; D unclear. Germline V gives CDR1 SGHRS, CDR2 YFSETQ. The CDR3 extends over 13 amino acids. The ends were cut back, 0 bases at V and 3 bases at J, with 6 bases in the middle. The CDR3 is CASSLAREETQYF. CDR3 DNA: TGCGCCAGCAGCTTGGCTCGGGAAGAGACCCAGTACTTC.

This sequence joins TRBV7-9 and TRBJ1-1, with D possibly being TRBD1 (5 bases). This CDR3 region has 13 residues. Between the trimmed V and J ends, which lost 6 bases and 6 bases, there was a span of 14 bases. The germline CDR1 and CDR2 sequences are SEHNR and FQNEAQ (reference sequence). This chain's CDR3 is CASSRTGISEAFF. The CDR3 DNA reads as TGTGCCAGCAGTCGAACAGGAATATCTGAAGCTTTCTTT.

This chain joins TRBV28 and TRBJ2-7; 13 bases align to TRBD2. The J segment lost 3 bases and the V segment lost 5 bases, leaving 7 bases of the junction unmatched. CDR3 length: 16 amino acids. Germline lookup yields CDR1 MDHEN and CDR2 SYDVKM. CDR3 protein: CASSPRLAGGLYEQYF. The CDR3 nucleotides read TGTGCCAGCAGTCCCCGACTAGCGGGGGGACTCTACGAGCAGTACTTC.

The chain employs TRBV24-1 and TRBJ1-5; D remains unclear. There are 14 residues in the CDR3. The germline V gene has CDR1 KGHDR and CDR2 SFDVKD. Trimming removed 3 bases from V and 0 bases from J, with 5 bases in between. In nucleotides, the CDR3 is TGTGCCACCAGTGATCCATCTAGCAATCAGCCCCAGCATTTT. Its protein product is CATSDPSSNQPQHF.

The rearrangement joins TRBV5-1 to TRBJ1-6; no definite D call. The V end was cut by 4 bases, the J end by 9 bases, with 14 bases between. The CDR3 covers 14 residues. Germline values: CDR1 SGHRS, CDR2 YFSETQ. CDR3 bases: TGCGCCAGCAGCGAAACGGACGCGGGTTCACCCCTCCACTTT. It encodes CASSETDAGSPLHF. The whole variable domain, remainder taken from reference TRBV5-1 and TRBJ1-6, is KAGVTQTPRYLIKTRGQQVTLSCSPISGHRSVSWYQQTPGQGLQFLFEYFSETQRNKGNFPGRFSGRQFSNSRSEMNVSTLELGDSALYLCASSETDAGSPLHFGNGTRLTVT.

The rearrangement uses TRBV6-2 or TRBV6-3 and TRBJ2-2; TRBD2 aligns across 11 bases. CDR1 and CDR2 from the germline V gene are MNHEY and SVGEGT. The CDR3 loop spans 15 amino acids. J lost 7 bases, V lost 6 bases, and 7 bases had no gene match. In nucleotides, the CDR3 is TGTGCCAGCAGCTTGGGACTAGCGGTGGGCGGGGAGCTGTTTTTT. Its protein is CASSLGLAVGGELFF.

This rearrangement joins TRBV27 to TRBJ2-1, with TRBD2 identical over 7 bases. Trimming cost V 6 bases and J 0 bases; bases outside gene matches: 11. CDR1 is MNHEY and CDR2 is SMNVEV in the germline V gene (reference sequence). This CDR3 has 17 amino acids. CDR3 loop: CASSPQASGNSYNEQFF. For the CDR3, the DNA is TGTGCCAGCAGCCCCCAGGCTAGCGGAAACTCCTACAATGAGCAGTTCTTC.

This clone was observed once. The rearrangement links TRBV30 to TRBJ2-3, with TRBD2 matching over 7 bases. The CDR3 totals 13 residues. V lost 4 bases, J lost 4 bases, and 5 bases stayed unmatched. The V gene's germline CDR1 is GTSNPN and CDR2 SVGIG (reference sequence). The DNA of the CDR3 is TGTGCCTGGATCGTGGGAGGGTCAGATACGCAGTATTTT. Its protein product is CAWIVGGSDTQYF.

Regarding this clone: The same CDR3 is also encoded by other DNA sequences in this sample. The chain is built from TRBV6-5 and TRBJ1-5, with 7 bases matching TRBD1. The CDR3 is made up of 15 amino acids. J lost 0 bases, V lost 8 bases, and 7 bases had no gene match. Germline assignment: CDR1 MNHEY and CDR2 SVGAGI. This chain's CDR3 is CASRRDSYSNQPQHF. CDR3 DNA sequence: TGTGCCAGCCGTCGGGACAGCTATAGCAATCAGCCCCAGCATTTT.

The chain's CDR3 is CASSHRTGKSYNEQFF. CDR3 DNA: TGTGCCAGCAGCCATCGGACAGGGAAGTCCTACAATGAGCAGTTCTTC. The chain recombines TRBV14 with TRBJ2-1, with TRBD1 identical over 8 bases. The J segment lost 1 base and the V segment lost 3 bases, leaving 5 bases of the junction unmatched. Germline CDR1 reads SGHDN; CDR2 reads FVKESK. The CDR3 has 16 residues.

The V gene is TRBV3-1 (or the pseudogene TRBV3-2), the J gene TRBJ1-6; D not resolved. The CDR3 runs to 14 residues. The V gene lost 0 bases and the J gene lost 6 bases, with 6 bases spanning the gap. In germline, CDR1 is LGHDT, CDR2 YNNKEL (reference sequence). The CDR3 nucleotides are TGTGCCAGCAGCCAAGAACTTCGTAATTCACCCCTCCACTTT. Protein product: CASSQELRNSPLHF.

The chain has TRBV19 and TRBJ2-7; TRBD1 agrees at 12 bases. V shed 2 bases and J 2 bases; nucleotides not matched to a gene: 10. Looked up from germline, CDR1 is LNHDA and CDR2 is SQIVND (reference sequence). This CDR3 is 18 amino acids long. CDR3 loop: CASSIRIGTGGATYEQYF. Written as DNA, the CDR3 is TGTGCCAGTAGTATACGAATAGGGACAGGGGGCGCCACCTACGAGCAGTACTTC.